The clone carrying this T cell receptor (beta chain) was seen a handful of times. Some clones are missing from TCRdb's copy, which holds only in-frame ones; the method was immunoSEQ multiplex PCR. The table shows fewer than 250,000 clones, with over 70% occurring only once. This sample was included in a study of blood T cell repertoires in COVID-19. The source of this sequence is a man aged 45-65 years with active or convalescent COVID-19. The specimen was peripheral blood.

For the CDR3, the DNA is TGTGCCAGCAGTTTTTCCCCCCGAGGCCTCACTGAAGCTTTCTTT. Protein sequence: CASSFSPRGLTEAFF. The chain carries TRBV27 and TRBJ1-1, with D uncertain. The V gene lost 3 bases and the J gene lost 4 bases, with 15 bases spanning the gap. The V gene's germline CDR1 is MNHEY and CDR2 SMNVEV (reference sequence). The CDR3 spans 15 residues.